The 20 T cell receptor beta chains listed next were all sequenced from one sample in a study of CD8 T cells in Susac syndrome. Reverse transcription used roughly 0.5 to 1 ug RNA and random hexamers. TCRdb independently ran MiXCR on the immunoSEQ multiplex PCR reads; one entry per CDR3 protein. The sample consists of more than 90,000 distinct CDR3 sequences, around 94% of them appearing once. Sequencing was performed on CD4+ T cells from PBMCs. These receptors all stem from a human donor with multiple sclerosis.

This clonotype was seen a single time. J is TRBJ1-5 and V is TRBV10-2, with 11 bases aligning to TRBD1. The V and J ends lost 9 bases and 5 bases, in that order; junction bases with no gene match: 9. The CDR3 extends over 15 amino acids. Germline assignment: CDR1 WSHSY and CDR2 SAAADI. CDR3 in DNA: TGCGCCAGTCGAACGGGACAGGGGGACTATCAGCCCCAGCATTTT. Residues: CASRTGQGDYQPQHF.

The V call is TRBV11-2, the J call TRBJ1-1; D call uncertain. This CDR3 region has 12 residues. Between the trimmed V and J ends, which lost 5 bases and 7 bases, there was a span of 11 bases. Germline values: CDR1 SGHAT, CDR2 FQNNGV. The CDR3 coding sequence is TGTGCCAGCAGCCTTTACAAGCGTGAAGCTTTCTTT. Its protein is CASSLYKREAFF.

The genes are TRBV6-2 or TRBV6-3 and TRBJ2-5; D unclear. CDR3 length: 14 residues. Germline-derived CDR1 and CDR2 are MNHEY and SVGEGT. Deletions cut 5 bases from V and 5 bases from J, with 15 bases between. In DNA, the CDR3 is TGTGCCAGCAGTAAAGCTAATCTGGTGGAGACCCAGTACTTC. The encoded protein is CASSKANLVETQYF.

V and J are TRBV2 and TRBJ1-2; the D gene is possibly TRBD1 (6 bases). CDR1 is SNHLY, CDR2 FYNNEI, per germline. Trimming took 5 bases from V and 3 from J, leaving 10 bases between them. The CDR3 is 13 residues long. This chain's CDR3 is CASSPTGYYGYTF. The DNA for the CDR3 is TGTGCCAGCAGTCCAACAGGGTACTATGGCTACACCTTC.

CDR3 sequence (DNA): TGTGCCAGCGATGGGACAGGGGCTTACACTGAAGCTTTCTTT. Translation: CASDGTGAYTEAFF. The chain uses TRBV28 and TRBJ1-1; 10 nucleotides line up with TRBD1. The CDR3 runs to 14 residues. With V trimmed by 8 bases and J by 3 bases, 6 bases remained unmatched. The V gene's germline CDR1 is MDHEN and CDR2 SYDVKM.

The chain has TRBV18 and TRBJ1-1, with TRBD1 as a possible D gene (5 bases). The germline V and J ends were trimmed by 4 bases and 1 base, with 13 bases remaining between them. Germline V lookup: CDR1 KGHSH, CDR2 LQKENI. The CDR3 totals 15 residues. The CDR3 sequence is CASSLQDNPNTEAFF. The CDR3 nucleotides are TGTGCCAGCTCACTCCAGGACAACCCGAACACTGAAGCTTTCTTT.

The V gene is TRBV20-1, the J gene TRBJ1-1; 11 nucleotides agree with TRBD1. The CDR3 consists of 16 residues. V was clipped by 5 bases and J by 5 bases; unmatched bases: 13. Germline V gene sequence: CDR1 DFQATT, CDR2 SNEGSKA (reference sequence). The CDR3 spells CSAVVPGQGVKTEAFF. CDR3 DNA sequence: TGCAGTGCTGTCGTCCCGGGACAGGGGGTAAAAACTGAAGCTTTCTTT.

The J gene is TRBJ2-3, the V gene TRBV9, with TRBD1 identical over 12 bases. Germline CDR1 reads SGDLS; CDR2 reads YYNGEE. With V trimmed by 2 bases and J by 5 bases, 3 bases remained unmatched. This CDR3 contains 15 residues. Here the CDR3 DNA reads TGTGCCAGCAGCGTGGGACAGGGGGCGAAAGATACGCAGTATTTT. Residues: CASSVGQGAKDTQYF.

The chain combines TRBV10-3 with TRBJ2-3, with D unresolved. Per the germline V gene, CDR1 is ENHRY and CDR2 is SYGVKD. This CDR3 spans 14 amino acids. Trimming removed 8 bases from V and 4 bases from J, with 16 bases in between. The DNA for the CDR3 is TGTGCCATCGCGACGCAAAACGGCCCAGATACGCAGTATTTT. This gives the protein CAIATQNGPDTQYF.

This sequence joins TRBV30 and TRBJ2-7; D gene uncertain. The V gene lost 6 bases and the J gene lost 2 bases, with 8 bases spanning the gap. Germline-derived CDR1 and CDR2 are GTSNPN and SVGIG (reference sequence). This CDR3 comprises 11 residues. In nucleotides, the CDR3 is TGTGCCTGCGGAATCCCCTACGAGCAGTACTTC. This sequence encodes CACGIPYEQYF.

The chain couples TRBV6-1 to TRBJ1-2, with D maybe TRBD1 (6 bases). V was cut by 5 bases and J by 10 bases, with 17 bases left in between. Germline assignment: CDR1 MNHNS and CDR2 SASEGT. The CDR3 sequence is 13 residues long. The CDR3 is CASSPQGKRNYTF. The CDR3, as DNA: TGTGCCAGCAGTCCGCAGGGGAAGAGGAACTACACCTTC.

This clonotype has a handful of counts. The gene calls are TRBV5-4 and TRBJ2-3; D uncertain. The CDR3 runs 13 residues. Trimming pared 4 bases from V and 6 bases from J, leaving 12 bases between. Germline CDR1 and CDR2: SGHNT and YYREEE (reference sequence). The CDR3 sequence is CASSPPMSDTQYF. The CDR3 nucleotides read TGTGCCAGCAGCCCGCCCATGTCCGATACGCAGTATTTT.

This CDR3 is CASSPYGSEQFF. DNA for the CDR3: TGTGCCAGCAGCCCCTACGGGAGTGAGCAGTTCTTC. The chain employs TRBV7-9 and TRBJ2-1, with D perhaps matching TRBD2 (6 bases). Germline V gene lookup returns CDR1 SEHNR and CDR2 FQNEAQ (reference sequence). This CDR3 has 12 amino acids. Trimming pared 5 bases from V and 9 bases from J, leaving 11 bases between.

The chain carries TRBV7-2 and TRBJ1-1; D perhaps matches TRBD1 (6 bases). CDR3 length: 15 amino acids. Trimming cost V 1 base and J 4 bases, with 13 bases left between them. Germline V CDR1 and CDR2: SGHTA, FQGNSA. This CDR3 is CASSLVSRGGTEAFF. The CDR3 region has the DNA TGTGCCAGCAGCTTAGTATCCAGGGGTGGCACTGAAGCTTTCTTT.

The chain uses TRBV5-4 and TRBJ1-2, with D perhaps TRBD1 (5 bases). The V end was cut by 4 bases, the J end by 4 bases, with 14 bases between. The CDR3 runs to 14 residues. Germline V lookup: CDR1 SGHNT, CDR2 YYREEE (reference sequence). In DNA form, the CDR3 reads TGTGCCAGCAGCCTCGGATCCGGGGGCTATGGCTACACCTTC. Translated, it gives CASSLGSGGYGYTF.

This clonotype was seen a handful of times. The J gene is TRBJ2-3, the V gene TRBV12-3 or TRBV12-4, with 9 bases lining up with TRBD1. V gave up 6 bases and J gave up 0 bases; unmatched junction bases: 4. The CDR3 sequence is 15 residues long. CDR3 coding DNA: TGTGCCAGCAGCCGTGGACAGGGGAGCACAGATACGCAGTATTTT. Translation: CASSRGQGSTDTQYF.

This clonotype came up a few times. The chain recombines TRBV29-1 with TRBJ2-7, with D hard to call. Germline loops: CDR1 SQVTM, CDR2 ANQGSEA. The V gene lost 6 bases and the J gene lost 6 bases, with 15 bases spanning the gap. CDR3 length: 12 residues. The chain's CDR3 is CSVLLGRGEQYF. CDR3 nucleotide sequence: TGCAGCGTCCTGCTAGGTCGAGGCGAGCAGTACTTC.

V and J are TRBV7-2 and TRBJ1-2; TRBD1 matches 7 bases. The length of the CDR3 is 14 residues. CDR1 and CDR2 (germline): SGHTA, FQGNSA. J gave up 8 bases and V 5 bases, and 11 bases lay outside the gene matches. Here the CDR3 reads CASSVGQASGGYTF. The CDR3 coding sequence is TGTGCCAGCAGCGTTGGACAGGCCTCCGGCGGCTACACCTTC.

The J gene is TRBJ1-3, the V gene TRBV5-1, with D uncertain. This CDR3 contains 13 residues. V lost 5 bases, J lost 1 base, and 7 bases lay in between. The germline CDR1 and CDR2 sequences are SGHRS and YFSETQ. DNA of the CDR3: TGCGCCAGCAGGGAGGAGTCTGGAAACACCATATATTTT. Amino acids: CASREESGNTIYF.

The chain carries TRBV20-1 and TRBJ1-6; D uncertain. From germline, CDR1 is DFQATT and CDR2 SNEGSKA (reference sequence). V was shortened by 6 bases and J by 5 bases, with 5 bases between the two germline ends. The CDR3 totals 11 residues. In DNA form, the CDR3 reads TGCAGTGCAGGGAATAATTCACCCCTCCACTTT. Residues: CSAGNNSPLHF.